Listed below are T cell receptor beta chains from one sample, sequenced in a study of vaccination and CD4 T cells after COVID-19. These TCRs are of unknown antigen specificity. In TCRdb, the PCR reads were re-called with MiXCR into one record per CDR3 protein. The table includes roughly 15,000 distinct CDR3 sequences, around 53% detected once. Sequencing was done on a sample of CD4+ T cells from blood, cultured in vitro. These receptors were taken from a human donor who had recovered from COVID-19. Each CDR3 is given with its conserved first and last residue. The D gene is left open where the match is weak. Not every row has a clone size; where given, it reads once, few, many or a size class.

v_call: TRBV28
j_call: TRBJ1-5
clone_size: .
d_call: TRBD1
cdr3_aa: CASSPGTEYQPQHF
cdr3_nt: TGTGCCAGCAGTCCGGGGACAGAATATCAGCCCCAGCATTTT

v_call: TRBV5-4
j_call: TRBJ1-6
clone_size: .
d_call: TRBD1
cdr3_aa: CASSIDRVRNSPLHF
cdr3_nt: TGTGCCAGCAGCATAGACAGGGTTCGTAATTCACCCCTCCACTTT

v_call: TRBV27
j_call: TRBJ1-1
clone_size: .
d_call: .
cdr3_aa: CASSFSSRNTEAFF
cdr3_nt: TGTGCCAGCAGTTTTAGTTCAAGGAACACTGAAGCTTTCTTT

v_call: TRBV24-1
j_call: TRBJ2-1
clone_size: .
d_call: .
cdr3_aa: CATSGNGAEQFF
cdr3_nt: TGTGCCACCAGTGGTAATGGGGCGGAGCAGTTCTTC

v_call: TRBV19
j_call: TRBJ1-5
clone_size: few
d_call: .
cdr3_aa: CASSIGGGRQPQHF
cdr3_nt: TGTGCCAGTAGTATAGGTGGGGGCAGACAGCCCCAGCATTTT

v_call: TRBV6-1
j_call: TRBJ1-1
clone_size: .
d_call: .
cdr3_aa: CASSEARLGAPQMNTEAFF
cdr3_nt: TGTGCCAGCAGTGAAGCGCGTTTGGGGGCGCCTCAAATGAACACTGAAGCTTTCTTT

v_call: TRBV7-9
j_call: TRBJ2-7
clone_size: once
d_call: .
cdr3_aa: CASSLLGSGEQYF
cdr3_nt: TGTGCCAGCAGCTTACTGGGGTCGGGCGAGCAGTACTTC

v_call: TRBV19
j_call: TRBJ2-3
clone_size: .
d_call: .
cdr3_aa: CASSTRRVSTDTQYF
cdr3_nt: TGTGCCAGTAGTACCCGCAGGGTTAGCACAGATACGCAGTATTTT

v_call: TRBV7-6
j_call: TRBJ2-1
clone_size: once
d_call: .
cdr3_aa: CASSLIVAGAYNEQFF
cdr3_nt: TGTGCCAGCAGCTTAATTGTGGCGGGGGCGTACAATGAGCAGTTCTTC

v_call: TRBV10-3
j_call: TRBJ1-2
clone_size: few
d_call: .
cdr3_aa: CAISEIGGRGYTF
cdr3_nt: TGTGCCATCAGTGAGATAGGGGGGCGAGGCTACACCTTC

v_call: TRBV20-1
j_call: TRBJ2-3
clone_size: .
d_call: TRBD2
cdr3_aa: CSARKRGSTDTQYF
cdr3_nt: TGCAGTGCTAGGAAGCGGGGTAGCACAGATACGCAGTATTTT

v_call: TRBV7-8
j_call: TRBJ2-2
clone_size: few
d_call: .
cdr3_aa: CASSHSPRRDTGELFF
cdr3_nt: TGTGCCAGCAGCCATAGCCCCCGGCGGGACACCGGGGAGCTGTTTTTT

v_call: TRBV27
j_call: TRBJ1-1
clone_size: few
d_call: .
cdr3_aa: CASSLDYPGGGTEAFF
cdr3_nt: TGTGCCAGCAGTTTAGACTACCCGGGAGGTGGCACTGAAGCTTTCTTT

v_call: TRBV28
j_call: TRBJ1-2
clone_size: few
d_call: .
cdr3_aa: CASSLASPPSGYTF
cdr3_nt: TGTGCCAGCAGTTTGGCTTCCCCACCTAGCGGCTACACCTTC

v_call: TRBV20-1
j_call: TRBJ1-2
clone_size: few
d_call: TRBD1
cdr3_aa: CSATRYRGGPGDGYTF
cdr3_nt: TGCAGTGCCACTAGGTACAGGGGCGGTCCTGGGGATGGCTACACCTTC

v_call: TRBV6-2/TRBV6-3
j_call: TRBJ2-3
clone_size: .
d_call: .
cdr3_aa: CASSYPRTTLTKVTDTQYF
cdr3_nt: TGTGCCAGCAGTTACCCCCGGACGACGTTAACCAAGGTCACAGATACGCAGTATTTT

v_call: TRBV6-1
j_call: TRBJ2-1
clone_size: .
d_call: TRBD2
cdr3_aa: CASRLAGGGNEQFF
cdr3_nt: TGTGCCAGCAGACTAGCGGGGGGGGGCAATGAGCAGTTCTTC

v_call: TRBV20-1
j_call: TRBJ2-3
clone_size: few
d_call: TRBD2
cdr3_aa: CSAPTSGSTDTQYF
cdr3_nt: TGCAGTGCTCCGACTAGCGGGAGCACAGATACGCAGTATTTT

v_call: TRBV2
j_call: TRBJ1-1
clone_size: .
d_call: TRBD1
cdr3_aa: CASSEGMTGRGNTEAFF
cdr3_nt: TGTGCCAGCAGTGAAGGCATGACAGGGAGGGGGAACACTGAAGCTTTCTTT

v_call: TRBV7-6
j_call: TRBJ1-6
clone_size: .
d_call: .
cdr3_aa: CASSYSRGTLHF
cdr3_nt: TGTGCCAGCAGCTATTCACGGGGAACCCTCCACTTT

v_call: TRBV27
j_call: TRBJ2-2
clone_size: few
d_call: .
cdr3_aa: CASGKGIGELFF
cdr3_nt: TGTGCCAGCGGTAAAGGGATCGGGGAGCTGTTTTTT

v_call: TRBV6-1
j_call: TRBJ2-7
clone_size: .
d_call: TRBD2
cdr3_aa: CASSVTSGSYEQYF
cdr3_nt: TGTGCCAGCAGTGTTACTAGCGGTTCCTACGAGCAGTACTTC